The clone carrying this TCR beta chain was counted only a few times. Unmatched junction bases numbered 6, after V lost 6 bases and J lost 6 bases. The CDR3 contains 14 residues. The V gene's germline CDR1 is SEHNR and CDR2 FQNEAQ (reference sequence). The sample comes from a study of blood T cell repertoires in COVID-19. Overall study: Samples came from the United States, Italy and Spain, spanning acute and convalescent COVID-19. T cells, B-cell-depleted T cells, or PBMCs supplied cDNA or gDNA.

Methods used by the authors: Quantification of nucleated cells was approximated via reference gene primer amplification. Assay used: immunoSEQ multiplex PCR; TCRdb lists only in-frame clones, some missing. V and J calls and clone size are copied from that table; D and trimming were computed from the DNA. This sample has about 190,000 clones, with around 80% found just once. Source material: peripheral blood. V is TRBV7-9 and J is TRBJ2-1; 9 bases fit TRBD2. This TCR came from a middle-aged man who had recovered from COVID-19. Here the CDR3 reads CASRSLAGTNEQFF. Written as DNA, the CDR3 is TGTGCCAGCAGAAGTCTAGCGGGAACCAATGAGCAGTTCTTC.